The 3 T cell receptor beta chains listed next were all sequenced from one sample in a study of identical twins. TCRdb reprocessed the 5' RACE reads with MiXCR, giving one entry per CDR3 protein. The sample has 420,000 or so distinct CDR3 sequences, around 18% seen once; the top ten hold roughly an eighth. The sample was naive T cells sorted from blood. These TCRs come from a man between 50 and 59 years old in good health.

This chain joins TRBV20-1 and TRBJ2-7; tentative D call: TRBD2 (5 bases). This CDR3 contains 13 residues. The V and J ends lost 2 bases and 3 bases respectively, with 11 bases between them. Germline CDR1 is DFQATT and CDR2 is SNEGSKA (reference sequence). CDR3 sequence reads: CSARSVAFYEQYF. CDR3 nucleotides: TGCAGTGCTAGATCCGTAGCGTTCTACGAGCAGTACTTC.

This clonotype was found many times. V and J are TRBV27 and TRBJ1-4, with 8 positions matching TRBD1. Germline CDR1 is MNHEY and CDR2 is SMNVEV (reference sequence). The V gene end was trimmed by 4 bases and the J gene end by 4 bases; junction bases not matched to a gene: 2. The CDR3 totals 14 residues. CDR3 protein: CASSSQGGNEKLFF. CDR3 DNA sequence: TGTGCCAGCAGTTCACAGGGGGGTAATGAAAAACTGTTTTTT.

The chain has TRBV20-1 and TRBJ2-2; perhaps TRBD2 as D (6 bases). From germline, CDR1 is DFQATT and CDR2 SNEGSKA (reference sequence). Trimming cost V 2 bases and J 4 bases, with 11 bases left between them. CDR3 length: 14 residues. The CDR3 coding sequence is TGCAGTGCTAGATTCCCGCGGGGCACCGGGGAGCTGTTTTTT. This codes for CSARFPRGTGELFF.